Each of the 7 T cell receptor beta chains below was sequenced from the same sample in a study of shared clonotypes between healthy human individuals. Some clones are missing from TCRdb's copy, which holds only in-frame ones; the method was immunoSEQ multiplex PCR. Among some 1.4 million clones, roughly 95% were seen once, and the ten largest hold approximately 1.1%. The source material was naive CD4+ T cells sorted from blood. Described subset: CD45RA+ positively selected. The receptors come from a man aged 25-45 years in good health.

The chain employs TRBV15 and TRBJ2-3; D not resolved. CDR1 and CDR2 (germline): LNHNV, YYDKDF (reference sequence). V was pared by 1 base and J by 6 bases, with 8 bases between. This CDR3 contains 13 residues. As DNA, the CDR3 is TGTGCCACCAGCAGAGGACGGGCCGATACGCAGTATTTT. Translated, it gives CATSRGRADTQYF.

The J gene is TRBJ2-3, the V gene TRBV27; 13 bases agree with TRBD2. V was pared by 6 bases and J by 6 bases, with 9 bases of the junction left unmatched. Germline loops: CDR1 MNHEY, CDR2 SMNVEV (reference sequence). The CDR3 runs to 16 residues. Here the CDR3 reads CASSRPGLAGPDTQYF. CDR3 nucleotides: TGTGCCAGCAGCCGTCCGGGACTAGCGGGACCTGATACGCAGTATTTT.

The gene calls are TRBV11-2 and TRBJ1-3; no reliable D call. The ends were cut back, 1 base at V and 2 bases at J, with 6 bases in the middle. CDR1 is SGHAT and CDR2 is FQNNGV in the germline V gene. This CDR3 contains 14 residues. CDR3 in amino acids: CASSLGTTGNTIYF. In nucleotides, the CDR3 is TGTGCCAGCAGCTTAGGGACGACTGGAAACACCATATATTTT.

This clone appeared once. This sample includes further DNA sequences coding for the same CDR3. CDR3 amino acids: CASRQAGANVLTF. The CDR3 DNA sequence: TGTGCCAGTCGCCAGGCCGGGGCCAACGTCCTGACTTTC. The chain carries TRBV9 and TRBJ2-6; D uncertain. CDR1 is SGDLS and CDR2 is YYNGEE in the germline V gene. The CDR3 covers 13 residues. V lost 8 bases and J 4 bases, leaving 10 bases between the germline ends.

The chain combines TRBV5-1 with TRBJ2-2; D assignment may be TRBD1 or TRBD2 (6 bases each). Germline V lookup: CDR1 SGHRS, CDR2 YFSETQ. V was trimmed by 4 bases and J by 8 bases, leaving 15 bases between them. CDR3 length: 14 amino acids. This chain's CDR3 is CASSPGAPAGELFF. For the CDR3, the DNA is TGCGCCAGCAGCCCGGGGGCCCCTGCGGGGGAGCTGTTTTTT.

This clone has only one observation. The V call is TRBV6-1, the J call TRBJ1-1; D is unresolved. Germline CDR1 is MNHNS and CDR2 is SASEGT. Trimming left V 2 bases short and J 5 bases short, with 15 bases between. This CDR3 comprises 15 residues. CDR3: CASSESSVGRTEAFF. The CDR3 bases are TGTGCCAGCAGTGAAAGTAGTGTAGGGCGGACTGAAGCTTTCTTT.

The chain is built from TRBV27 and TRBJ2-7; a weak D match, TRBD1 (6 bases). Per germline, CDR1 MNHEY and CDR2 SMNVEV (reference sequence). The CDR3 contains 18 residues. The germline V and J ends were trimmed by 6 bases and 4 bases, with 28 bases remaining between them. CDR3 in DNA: TGTGCCAGCAGGCCAAAATTCCTTACAGGGTCAAAACATTACGAGCAGTACTTC. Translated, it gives CASRPKFLTGSKHYEQYF.